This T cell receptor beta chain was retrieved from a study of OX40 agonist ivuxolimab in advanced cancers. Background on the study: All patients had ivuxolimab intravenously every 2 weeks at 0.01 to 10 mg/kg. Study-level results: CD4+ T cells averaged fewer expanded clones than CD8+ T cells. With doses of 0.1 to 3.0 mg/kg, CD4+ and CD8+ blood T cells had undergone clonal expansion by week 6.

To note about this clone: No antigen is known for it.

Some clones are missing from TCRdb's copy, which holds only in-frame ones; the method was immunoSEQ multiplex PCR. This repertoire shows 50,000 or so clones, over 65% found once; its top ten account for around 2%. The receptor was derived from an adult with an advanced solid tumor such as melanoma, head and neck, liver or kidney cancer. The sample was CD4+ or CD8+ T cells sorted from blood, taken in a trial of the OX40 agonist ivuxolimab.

The CDR3 loop is CASSLGRGYSPLHF. The CDR3 nucleotides read TGCGCCAGCAGCTTGGGTCGGGGGTATTCACCCCTCCACTTT. This rearrangement joins TRBV5-1 to TRBJ1-6, with D maybe TRBD1 (5 bases). The CDR3 is made up of 14 amino acids. Germline V CDR1 and CDR2: SGHRS, YFSETQ. Trimming took 0 bases from V and 8 from J, leaving 9 bases between them.